Listed below are T cell receptor beta chains from one sample, sequenced in a study of vaccination effects on CD4 cells after COVID-19. Generated by immunoSEQ multiplex PCR, the TCRdb table keeps only in-frame clones and is missing some. The sample yields under 40,000 clones, almost 85% seen once. These receptors have no known antigen. Source: CD4+ T cells from PBMCs cultured with HCoV-NL63 spike peptides, taken after COVID-19 vaccination. Receptor source: a human donor who received a COVID-19 vaccine. Some clones in this sample may be carry-over from other donors' samples. The CDR3 runs from the conserved cysteine through the conserved F or W. D genes are given only for firm matches. Only part of the rows carry a size: once, few, many, or a class if the clone is expanded.

V gene: TRBV5-1; J gene: TRBJ2-3; D gene: NA; clone size: NA; CDR3 DNA: TGCGCCAGCAGCTCAACCGGGACGGCGGGTACAGATACGCAGTATTTT; CDR3 protein: CASSSTGTAGTDTQYF
V gene: TRBV14; J gene: TRBJ1-6; D gene: NA; clone size: once; CDR3 DNA: TGTGCCAGCAGCCAAGATGTCGGGAATTCACCCCTCCACTTT; CDR3 protein: CASSQDVGNSPLHF
V gene: TRBV9; J gene: TRBJ1-2; D gene: TRBD1; clone size: NA; CDR3 DNA: TGTGCCAGCAGCCCCGGACAGGGTCATAACTATGGCTACACCTTC; CDR3 protein: CASSPGQGHNYGYTF
V gene: TRBV7-3; J gene: TRBJ2-5; D gene: NA; clone size: NA; CDR3 DNA: TGTGCCAGCAGCCTGGGCCCCGGGGAGACCCAGTACTTC; CDR3 protein: CASSLGPGETQYF
V gene: TRBV5-8; J gene: TRBJ1-1; D gene: NA; clone size: NA; CDR3 DNA: TGTGCCAGCAGCTCCTACCTCCTCGAAGCTTTCTTT; CDR3 protein: CASSSYLLEAFF
V gene: TRBV5-8; J gene: TRBJ1-1; D gene: NA; clone size: NA; CDR3 DNA: TGTGCCAGCAGCGGGAGGGACACCGTGAACACTGAAGCTTTCTTT; CDR3 protein: CASSGRDTVNTEAFF
V gene: TRBV6-5; J gene: TRBJ1-4; D gene: NA; clone size: once; CDR3 DNA: TGTGCCAGCAGTTACCGGGGCGGGGCTGGTGAAAAACTGTTTTTT; CDR3 protein: CASSYRGGAGEKLFF
V gene: TRBV7-3; J gene: TRBJ1-1; D gene: NA; clone size: NA; CDR3 DNA: TGTGCCAGCAGCCCACACCAAATAGATGTGACTGAAGCTTTCTTT; CDR3 protein: CASSPHQIDVTEAFF
V gene: TRBV2; J gene: TRBJ1-1; D gene: NA; clone size: NA; CDR3 DNA: TGTGCCAGCAGTCGACGGGGAGCCAACACTGAAGCTTTCTTT; CDR3 protein: CASSRRGANTEAFF
V gene: TRBV24-1; J gene: TRBJ2-1; D gene: TRBD1; clone size: NA; CDR3 DNA: TGTGCCACCAGTGATCCGACAGGGGCGTCCTACAATGAGCAGTTCTTC; CDR3 protein: CATSDPTGASYNEQFF
V gene: TRBV24-1; J gene: TRBJ2-2; D gene: NA; clone size: NA; CDR3 DNA: TGTGCCACCAGTGAGAGTCCAACACCAGAGCTGTTTTTT; CDR3 protein: CATSESPTPELFF
V gene: TRBV9; J gene: TRBJ2-6; D gene: NA; clone size: NA; CDR3 DNA: TGTGCCAGCAGCCCCCCGGGCCTACGGGATGGGGCCAACGTCCTGACTTTC; CDR3 protein: CASSPPGLRDGANVLTF
V gene: TRBV24-1; J gene: TRBJ1-2; D gene: NA; clone size: NA; CDR3 DNA: TGTGCCACCAGTGATTTTGGAGGGGTTGGCTACACCTTC; CDR3 protein: CATSDFGGVGYTF
V gene: TRBV2; J gene: TRBJ1-1; D gene: NA; clone size: NA; CDR3 DNA: TGTGCCAGCAGGGGGGGTAACCGGATGACGCGGGCTTTCTTT; CDR3 protein: CASRGGNRMTRAFF
V gene: TRBV23-1; J gene: TRBJ2-2; D gene: NA; clone size: NA; CDR3 DNA: TGCGCCAGCAGTCGGGGGGTTGCCGGGGAGCTGTTTTTT; CDR3 protein: CASSRGVAGELFF
V gene: TRBV7-3; J gene: TRBJ2-2; D gene: NA; clone size: few; CDR3 DNA: TGTGCCAGCAGCTTAACGGATGTGGGGGAGCTGTTTTTT; CDR3 protein: CASSLTDVGELFF
V gene: TRBV29-1; J gene: TRBJ2-1; D gene: NA; clone size: NA; CDR3 DNA: TGCAGCGTTGGATCGGACAATGAGCAGTTCTTC; CDR3 protein: CSVGSDNEQFF
V gene: TRBV4-2; J gene: TRBJ1-2; D gene: TRBD1; clone size: NA; CDR3 DNA: TGTGCCAGCAGCCTCTTTGGGGTCAGGGGGCTTGGAGGCTACACCTTC; CDR3 protein: CASSLFGVRGLGGYTF
V gene: TRBV7-3; J gene: TRBJ1-1; D gene: NA; clone size: NA; CDR3 DNA: TGTGCCAGCAGCTTAATGGGAGGGAACACTGAAGCTTTCTTT; CDR3 protein: CASSLMGGNTEAFF
V gene: TRBV9; J gene: TRBJ2-1; D gene: TRBD1; clone size: few; CDR3 DNA: TGTGCCAGCAGCACAGGGGGCTACAATGAGCAGTTCTTC; CDR3 protein: CASSTGGYNEQFF
V gene: TRBV5-1; J gene: TRBJ1-1; D gene: NA; clone size: NA; CDR3 DNA: TGCGCCAGCAGCTTGGGGGGGGACACTGAAGCTTTCTTT; CDR3 protein: CASSLGGDTEAFF
V gene: TRBV6-1; J gene: TRBJ1-1; D gene: NA; clone size: NA; CDR3 DNA: TGTGCCAGCAGTGAAGGCGGTGAAGCTTTCTTT; CDR3 protein: CASSEGGEAFF
V gene: TRBV7-3; J gene: TRBJ2-1; D gene: TRBD1; clone size: NA; CDR3 DNA: TGTGCCAGCAGCCGCCCCGGGACAGAGGGAGACAATGAGCAGTTCTTC; CDR3 protein: CASSRPGTEGDNEQFF